This T cell receptor beta chain was captured in a study of shared clonotypes between healthy human individuals. Across the study: CD4 naive and memory got three plates each, CD8 naive two, CD8 memory one.

Study-wide results and caveats: Naive subsets tended to show greater estimated richness than memory subsets.

Profiled with immunoSEQ multiplex PCR; TCRdb holds only in-frame clones, not every one. The sample yields about 1,500,000 clones, roughly 96% seen once. V shed 0 bases, J shed 6 bases, and the junction held 10 bases outside the gene matches. Germline V gives CDR1 SGHRS, CDR2 YFSETQ. There are 16 residues in the CDR3. The investigators split CD4+ cells into a CD45RA+ naive subset and a CD45RA-negative memory subset. Notes on this clone: Its specificity is unknown.

Sequences were obtained from naive CD4+ T cells sorted from blood. Subset described: CD45RA+ positively selected. The TCR originated in a young man in good health. The chain has TRBV5-1 and TRBJ2-5, with TRBD1 identical over 8 bases. CDR3 residues: CASSLESPGGFKTQYF. CDR3 nucleotide sequence: TGCGCCAGCAGCTTGGAATCCCCAGGGGGCTTTAAGACCCAGTACTTC.